The 23 T cell receptor beta chains reported below all come from one sample, sequenced in a study of control samples from healthy donors and cancer patients. Repertoires were generated with immunoSEQ multiplex PCR, while TCRdb's copy carries only in-frame clones and drops some. The repertoire includes around 85,000 clones, 85% to 90% of them detected once, and 7.5% to 9% sits in the top ten. The sequencing input was blood. Source of these receptors: a woman aged 60 to 75 in good health.

The V call is TRBV5-4, the J call TRBJ1-4; 8 bases line up with TRBD1. Trimming cost V 4 bases and J 7 bases; bases outside gene matches: 3. The CDR3 runs 13 residues. Germline V gives CDR1 SGHNT, CDR2 YYREEE (reference sequence). The CDR3 loop reads CASSKDRVEKLFF. The CDR3 DNA is TGTGCCAGCAGCAAGGACAGGGTTGAAAAACTGTTTTTT. The variable domain in full, with the rest retrieved from reference TRBV5-4 and TRBJ1-4, is ETGVTQSPTHLIKTRGQQVTLRCSSQSGHNTVSWYQQALGQGPQFIFQYYREEENGRGNFPPRFSGLQFPNYSSELNVNALELDDSALYLCASSKDRVEKLFFGSGTQLSVL.

CDR3 loop: CASSQGTGGAYEQYF. The CDR3 nucleotides read TGTGCCAGCAGCCAAGGCACAGGAGGGGCCTACGAGCAGTACTTC. The rearrangement uses TRBV4-2 and TRBJ2-7, with D tentatively TRBD2 (6 bases). The ends were cut back, 1 base at V and 2 bases at J, with 12 bases in the middle. CDR1 LGHNA and CDR2 YNFKEQ come from the germline V gene. The CDR3 length is 15 residues.

The chain uses TRBV6-1 and TRBJ1-1; D gene uncertain. The V gene's germline CDR1 is MNHNS and CDR2 SASEGT. The V end was cut by 3 bases, the J end by 7 bases, with 6 bases between. This CDR3 comprises 11 residues. The CDR3 here is CASSEDGEAFF. The CDR3 nucleotides read TGTGCCAGCAGTGAGGACGGTGAAGCTTTCTTT.

In regard to this clone: Here the CDR3 omits its conserved ending phenylalanine or tryptophan, so a read error is the likely source. V and J are TRBV4-2 and TRBJ1-6; 8 bases line up with TRBD1. This CDR3 is 16 amino acids long. V trimming: 3 bases; J trimming: 10 bases; junction bases outside the gene matches: 11. CDR1 LGHNA and CDR2 YNFKEQ come from the germline V gene. This CDR3 is CASSHPARTGNSPLHL. DNA for the CDR3: TGTGCCAGCAGCCATCCCGCCAGGACAGGGAACTCACCCCTCCACCTT.

This clone is a singleton in its sample. This chain uses TRBV5-1 with TRBJ2-1; D not resolved. The CDR3 spans 17 residues. V was cut by 4 bases and J by 2 bases, with 19 bases left in between. Germline lookup yields CDR1 SGHRS and CDR2 YFSETQ. CDR3 protein: CASSLWTTPNTYNEQFF. In DNA, the CDR3 is TGCGCCAGCAGCCTCTGGACCACCCCCAACACCTACAATGAGCAGTTCTTC.

Note on this clone: The same CDR3 also results from other DNA sequences found in this sample. This chain connects TRBV12-3 or TRBV12-4 to TRBJ1-5; D not certain. The CDR3 runs 13 residues. Between the trimmed V and J ends, which lost 3 bases and 5 bases, there was a span of 8 bases. Written as DNA, the CDR3 is TGTGCCAGCAGTTTTGGGGTTGATCAGCCCCAGCATTTT. Translation: CASSFGVDQPQHF.

The V and J genes are TRBV6-5 and TRBJ2-2, with TRBD1 matching 10 bases. Germline V lookup: CDR1 MNHEY, CDR2 SVGAGI. The junction had 4 bases not matched to a gene; V was cut back by 6 bases and J by 3 bases. CDR3 length equals 15 residues. In DNA, the CDR3 is TGTGCCAGCAGGGCGACAGGGGGCGACACCGGGGAGCTGTTTTTT. This encodes CASRATGGDTGELFF.

This clone was detected once. The chain is built from TRBV18 and TRBJ1-4; D not resolved. Trimming cost V 3 bases and J 7 bases, with 12 bases left between them. Germline values: CDR1 KGHSH, CDR2 LQKENI. The length of the CDR3 is 14 residues. The DNA for the CDR3 is TGTGCCAGCTCACCCTCCTTTCCGGGTGAAAAACTGTTTTTT. Translation gives CASSPSFPGEKLFF. Full variable domain (rest looked up from reference TRBV18 and TRBJ1-4): NAGVMQNPRHLVRRRGQEARLRCSPMKGHSHVYWYRQLPEEGLKFMVYLQKENIIDESGMPKERFSAEFPKEGPSILRIQQVVRGDSAAYFCASSPSFPGEKLFFGSGTQLSVL.

V is TRBV5-4 and J is TRBJ1-1; the D gene is possibly TRBD1 (6 bases). The CDR3 runs to 14 residues. Trimming cost V 1 base and J 4 bases, with 11 bases left between them. In germline, CDR1 is SGHNT, CDR2 YYREEE (reference sequence). CDR3 in amino acids: CASSLWQGTTEAFF. Here the CDR3 DNA reads TGTGCCAGCAGCTTGTGGCAGGGGACCACTGAAGCTTTCTTT.

This sequence joins TRBV2 and TRBJ1-2; D remains unclear. CDR3 size: 15 residues. V shed 5 bases and J shed 2 bases, with 15 bases lying between them. Germline loops: CDR1 SNHLY, CDR2 FYNNEI. CDR3 in amino acids: CASSSAGSINYGYTF. The CDR3 nucleotides are TGTGCCAGCAGTTCAGCGGGGTCAATCAACTATGGCTACACCTTC.

The V call is TRBV6-6, the J call TRBJ2-2; 13 bases fit TRBD2. Germline lookup yields CDR1 MNHNY and CDR2 SVGAGI (reference sequence). The CDR3 has 16 amino acids. V gave up 6 bases and J gave up 7 bases; unmatched junction bases: 8. CDR3 sequence reads: CASSRTSGSRIGELFF. The CDR3 nucleotides read TGTGCCAGCAGCCGGACTAGCGGGAGTAGGATCGGGGAGCTGTTTTTT.

The rearrangement links TRBV28 to TRBJ2-3; D is possibly TRBD2 (6 bases). Germline V CDR1 and CDR2: MDHEN, SYDVKM. The CDR3 extends over 14 amino acids. Trimming pared 5 bases from V and 4 bases from J, leaving 13 bases between. CDR3 in DNA: TGTGCCAGCAGTCCCGCGGGATCATCAGATACGCAGTATTTT. It codes for CASSPAGSSDTQYF.

This chain uses TRBV7-9 with TRBJ2-1; D may correspond to TRBD1 or TRBD2 (6 bases each). The CDR3 sequence is 15 residues long. Trimming took 1 base from V and 1 from J, leaving 8 bases between them. The V gene's germline CDR1 is SEHNR and CDR2 FQNEAQ (reference sequence). The CDR3 protein is CASSLGGASYNEQFF. CDR3 nucleotide sequence: TGTGCCAGCAGCTTAGGGGGGGCATCCTACAATGAGCAGTTCTTC. Supplemented by reference TRBV7-9 and TRBJ2-1, the full variable domain reads DTGVSQNPRHKITKRGQNVTFRCDPISEHNRLYWYRQTLGQGPEFLTYFQNEAQLEKSRLLSDRFSAERPKGSFSTLEIQRTEQGDSAMYLCASSLGGASYNEQFFGPGTRLTVL.

This chain joins TRBV2 and TRBJ2-7, with 9 bases identical to TRBD1. This CDR3 is built from 12 residues. V shed 6 bases, J shed 4 bases, and the junction held 1 base outside the gene matches. Per the germline V gene, CDR1 is SNHLY and CDR2 is FYNNEI. The CDR3 protein is CASRDRGYEQYF. The CDR3 bases are TGTGCCAGCAGGGACAGGGGTTACGAGCAGTACTTC.

The chain combines TRBV7-9 with TRBJ2-7; D uncertain. CDR3 length: 13 amino acids. CDR1 is SEHNR, CDR2 FQNEAQ, per germline (reference sequence). Trimming left V 5 bases short and J 2 bases short, with 10 bases between. CDR3: CASSLWATYEQYF. The CDR3 nucleotides are TGTGCCAGCAGCCTCTGGGCAACCTACGAGCAGTACTTC.

The gene calls are TRBV6-1 and TRBJ1-5; D ambiguous. V was shortened by 2 bases and J by 5 bases, with 16 bases between the two germline ends. Germline V CDR1 and CDR2: MNHNS, SASEGT. This CDR3 region has 16 residues. The CDR3 region is CASSEQMPGHYQPQHF. The CDR3 region has the DNA TGTGCCAGCAGTGAACAGATGCCGGGCCACTATCAGCCCCAGCATTTT.

The chain carries TRBV4-3 and TRBJ2-1, with TRBD2 identical over 14 bases. Germline values: CDR1 LGHNA, CDR2 YSLEER. This CDR3 region has 15 residues. V trimming: 2 bases; J trimming: 9 bases; junction bases outside the gene matches: 3. The CDR3 region has the DNA TGCGCCAGCAGCCAAAGACTAGCGGGAGGGACTGAGCAGTTCTTC. It translates to CASSQRLAGGTEQFF.

This clone showed up just once. The rearrangement joins TRBV7-9 to TRBJ2-1, with D possibly matching TRBD2 (6 bases). The CDR3 contains 16 residues. Between the trimmed V and J ends, which lost 5 bases and 8 bases, there was a span of 22 bases. In germline, CDR1 is SEHNR, CDR2 FQNEAQ (reference sequence). The chain's CDR3 is CASSEDRDSLADEQFF. Written as DNA, the CDR3 is TGTGCCAGCAGCGAGGACCGGGACTCCCTCGCGGATGAGCAGTTCTTC.

This clone appeared a single time. The chain links TRBV29-1 to TRBJ2-3, with D possibly matching TRBD1 (5 bases). The germline CDR1 and CDR2 sequences are SQVTM and ANQGSEA. The length of the CDR3 is 12 residues. V shed 7 bases and J shed 4 bases, with 12 bases lying between them. CDR3 sequence (DNA): TGCAGCGGGGGCAAAGGGTCAGATACGCAGTATTTT. This sequence encodes CSGGKGSDTQYF.

The chain joins TRBV2 to TRBJ2-7; TRBD2 is a possible D gene (5 bases). CDR3 length: 13 amino acids. The V end was cut by 7 bases, the J end by 5 bases, with 15 bases between. Germline V gives CDR1 SNHLY, CDR2 FYNNEI. CDR3: CASTLEASHEQYF. CDR3 nucleotide sequence: TGTGCCAGCACCCTGGAGGCTAGTCACGAGCAGTACTTC. The full variable domain, completed using reference TRBV2 and TRBJ2-7, is EPEVTQTPSHQVTQMGQEVILRCVPISNHLYFYWYRQILGQKVEFLVSFYNNEISEKSEIFDDQFSVERPDGSNFTLKIRSTKLEDSAMYFCASTLEASHEQYFGPGTRLTVT.

V gene TRBV24-1 combines with J gene TRBJ2-5; 9 bases are a match to TRBD1. V was pared by 9 bases and J by 4 bases, with 17 bases of the junction left unmatched. The CDR3 is made up of 17 amino acids. CDR1 and CDR2 (germline): KGHDR, SFDVKD. The CDR3 DNA sequence: TGTGCCACCCGATGCGTCAAGACAGGGGGGGGGAGAGAGACCCAGTACTTC. Translation gives CATRCVKTGGGRETQYF.

The chain employs TRBV19 and TRBJ1-6, with D perhaps TRBD1 (5 bases). Per germline, CDR1 LNHDA and CDR2 SQIVND (reference sequence). CDR3 length: 14 residues. Trimming stripped 11 bases from V and 15 bases from J, with 26 bases between. CDR3 region: CAASGTDPPLVLHF. CDR3 sequence (DNA): TGTGCCGCCAGCGGGACGGATCCCCCATTGGTCCTCCACTTT. Combining the CDR3 with reference TRBV19 and TRBJ1-6 gives the whole variable domain DGGITQSPKYLFRKEGQNVTLSCEQNLNHDAMYWYRQDPGQGLRLIYYSQIVNDFQKGDIAEGYSVSREKKESFPLTVTSAQKNPTAFYLCAASGTDPPLVLHFGNGTRLTVT.

The chain couples TRBV2 to TRBJ1-5, with 10 bases that match TRBD1. Germline values: CDR1 SNHLY, CDR2 FYNNEI. J lost 2 bases, V lost 8 bases, and 3 bases had no gene match. This CDR3 region has 14 residues. The CDR3 DNA sequence: TGTGCCAGCCGACAGGGGGCGGGCAATCAGCCCCAGCATTTT. It encodes CASRQGAGNQPQHF.